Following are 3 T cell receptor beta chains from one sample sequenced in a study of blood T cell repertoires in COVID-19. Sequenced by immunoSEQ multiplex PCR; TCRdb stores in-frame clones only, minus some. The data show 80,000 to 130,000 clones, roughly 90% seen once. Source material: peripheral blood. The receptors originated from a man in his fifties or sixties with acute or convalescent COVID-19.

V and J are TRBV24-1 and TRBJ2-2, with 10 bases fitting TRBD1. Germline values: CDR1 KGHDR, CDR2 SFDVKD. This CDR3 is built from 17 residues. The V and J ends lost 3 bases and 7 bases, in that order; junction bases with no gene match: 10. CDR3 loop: CATSDGIRDRGGGELFF. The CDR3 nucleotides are TGTGCCACCAGTGATGGGATCCGGGACAGGGGAGGCGGGGAGCTGTTTTTT.

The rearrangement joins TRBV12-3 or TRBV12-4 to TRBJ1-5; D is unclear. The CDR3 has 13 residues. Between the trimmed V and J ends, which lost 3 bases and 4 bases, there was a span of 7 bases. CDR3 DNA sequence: TGTGCCAGCAGTTTTTTCTTAAATCAGCCCCAGCATTTT. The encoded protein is CASSFFLNQPQHF.

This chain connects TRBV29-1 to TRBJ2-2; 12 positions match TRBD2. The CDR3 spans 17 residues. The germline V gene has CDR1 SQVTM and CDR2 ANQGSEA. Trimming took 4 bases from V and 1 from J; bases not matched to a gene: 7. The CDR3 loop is CSVGEASGRGNTGELFF. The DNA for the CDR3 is TGCAGCGTTGGGGAAGCTAGCGGGAGGGGGAACACCGGGGAGCTGTTTTTT.